These 13 T cell receptor beta chains share one sample of origin, sequenced in a study of T cell responses to AZD1222 COVID-19 vaccine. Produced via immunoSEQ multiplex PCR; TCRdb's table is partial and in-frame only. The sample records 130,000 to 150,000 clones, approximately 91% being singletons. The sequencing used peripheral blood, collected 28 days after the second AZD1222 dose. The receptors were sampled from an adult who received the AZD1222 COVID-19 vaccine.

In the case of this clone: Other DNA sequences in this specimen translate into the identical CDR3. The chain links TRBV3-1 (or the pseudogene TRBV3-2) to TRBJ1-3, with a weak D call TRBD1 (5 bases). The V end was cut by 3 bases, the J end by 4 bases, with 7 bases between. This CDR3 spans 13 amino acids. CDR1 LGHDT and CDR2 YNNKEL come from the germline V gene (reference sequence). The CDR3, as DNA: TGTGCCAGCAGCCAGGGGGGAGGAAACACCATATATTTT. It codes for CASSQGGGNTIYF.

This chain uses TRBV2 with TRBJ1-5, with 10 positions matching TRBD1. The germline gives CDR1 SNHLY, CDR2 FYNNEI. J lost 5 bases, V lost 6 bases, and 4 bases had no gene match. The CDR3 runs to 14 residues. DNA for the CDR3: TGTGCCAGCAGGGGACAGGGGAGGCATCAGCCCCAGCATTTT. Residues: CASRGQGRHQPQHF.

The chain's CDR3 is CASSYGRNYGYTF. The CDR3 DNA reads TGTGCCAGCAGTTACGGGCGGAACTATGGCTACACCTTC. V is TRBV6-5 and J is TRBJ1-2, with unresolved D. CDR1 and CDR2 (germline): MNHEY, SVGAGI. The CDR3 has 13 amino acids. Trimming removed 2 bases at V and 2 bases at J, with 6 bases between.

The chain combines TRBV12-5 with TRBJ1-3; D remains unclear. The CDR3 spans 15 residues. V lost 2 bases to trimming and J lost 0 bases, with 8 bases between them. Germline V gene lookup returns CDR1 LGHNT and CDR2 FRNRAP. CDR3 in DNA: TGTGCTAGTGGTTTGAACAGAAACTCTGGAAACACCATATATTTT. This sequence encodes CASGLNRNSGNTIYF.

The chain employs TRBV20-1 and TRBJ1-1; no clear D gene. CDR3 length equals 11 residues. Trimming pared 6 bases from V and 5 bases from J, leaving 10 bases between. Germline V gene data show CDR1 as DFQATT and CDR2 as SNEGSKA (reference sequence). The CDR3 sequence: CSAIKETEAFF. The CDR3 coding sequence is TGCAGTGCGATAAAGGAAACTGAAGCTTTCTTT.

This chain uses TRBV15 with TRBJ1-2; TRBD1 is a possible D gene (5 bases). Germline CDR1 and CDR2: LNHNV and YYDKDF (reference sequence). Trimming removed 4 bases from V and 2 bases from J, with 17 bases in between. The CDR3 loop spans 16 amino acids. Written as DNA, the CDR3 is TGTGCCACCAGCATCCTAGACGGGGGGTCAAACTATGGCTACACCTTC. It specifies CATSILDGGSNYGYTF.

The V call is TRBV7-3, the J call TRBJ2-1; 10 nucleotides match TRBD2. The CDR3 is made up of 15 amino acids. Germline CDR1 SGHTA, CDR2 FQGTGA. J was trimmed by 4 bases and V by 1 base; bases with no gene match: 1. CDR3 loop: CASSLNSGGYNEQFF. The CDR3 DNA is TGTGCCAGCAGCTTAAATAGCGGGGGGTACAATGAGCAGTTCTTC.

This CDR3 is CASSLERRHNYGYTF. Written as DNA, the CDR3 is TGCGCCAGCAGCTTGGAGAGGCGCCATAACTATGGCTACACCTTC. This chain links TRBV5-1 with TRBJ1-2, with D unresolved. The CDR3 spans 15 residues. V was clipped by 0 bases and J by 1 base, with 10 bases between them. Germline V gene sequence: CDR1 SGHRS, CDR2 YFSETQ. The full variable domain, with the rest looked up from reference TRBV5-1 and TRBJ1-2, is KAGVTQTPRYLIKTRGQQVTLSCSPISGHRSVSWYQQTPGQGLQFLFEYFSETQRNKGNFPGRFSGRQFSNSRSEMNVSTLELGDSALYLCASSLERRHNYGYTFGSGTRLTVV.

The chain recombines TRBV5-5 with TRBJ1-3; no reliable D call. Between the trimmed V and J ends, which lost 5 bases and 0 bases, there was a span of 18 bases. CDR1 and CDR2 from the germline V gene are SGHKS and YYEKEE (reference sequence). The CDR3 extends over 17 amino acids. CDR3 residues: CASSPIFQSHSGNTIYF. CDR3 in DNA: TGTGCCAGCAGTCCAATTTTTCAGTCTCACTCTGGAAACACCATATATTTT.

The chain recombines TRBV6-2 or TRBV6-3 with TRBJ1-1; maybe TRBD1 (6 bases). Trimming pared 2 bases from V and 0 bases from J, leaving 13 bases between. CDR3 length: 16 residues. Germline CDR1 reads MNHEY; CDR2 reads SVGEGT. CDR3 sequence (DNA): TGTGCCAGCAGTTACCCCTGGACAGTCATGAACACTGAAGCTTTCTTT. Its translation: CASSYPWTVMNTEAFF.

The chain joins TRBV4-1 to TRBJ1-2; 11 bases match TRBD1. J was trimmed by 6 bases and V by 1 base; bases with no gene match: 10. Per the germline V gene, CDR1 is MGHRA and CDR2 is YSYEKL. The CDR3 totals 17 residues. CDR3 loop: CASSQVGDRGNRNGYTF. In DNA, the CDR3 is TGCGCCAGCAGCCAAGTCGGGGACAGGGGGAATCGAAATGGCTACACCTTC.

The genes are TRBV12-3 or TRBV12-4 and TRBJ2-7; unclear D gene. This CDR3 has 13 amino acids. The V end lost 5 bases, the J end lost 5 bases, and 13 bases lay between the germline ends. The CDR3 loop is CASSTGPGHEQYF. CDR3 nucleotide sequence: TGTGCCAGCAGTACGGGCCCCGGCCACGAGCAGTACTTC.

This chain links TRBV24-1 with TRBJ2-7, with TRBD1 matching 7 bases. Germline loops: CDR1 KGHDR, CDR2 SFDVKD. CDR3 size: 12 residues. With V trimmed by 0 bases and J by 12 bases, 4 bases remained unmatched. As DNA, the CDR3 is TGTGCCACCAGTGATTTGCGGGACAGATGGTACTTC. Translation: CATSDLRDRWYF.